The T cell receptor beta chain described here comes from a study of blood T cell repertoires in COVID-19 (dated by TCRdb to 2018 to 2021). In terms of the full investigation: The collaborator samples originated in the United States, Italy and Spain and spanned the acute and convalescent phases of COVID-19. The prospective study material was composed of cDNA or gDNA derived from T cells, B-cell-depleted T cells, or PBMCs. The dataset comprised deeply sampled blood TCRbeta repertoires from subjects exposed to, actively infected with, or recovered from COVID-19. The repertoires were released in a freely available public database intended as a resource for research on the immune response to SARS-CoV-2. Samples came from the ongoing ImmuneRACE study (first 160 participants) plus 1,254 subjects from 6 global collaborators. Nearly every sample came with metadata listing a de-identified subject ID, COVID-19 status, age in years and sex. HLA class I and class II types, where available, came from metadata supplied by the sample provider rather than from assay-based typing.

The germline V gene specifies KGHSH as CDR1 and LQKENI as CDR2. The V and J ends are trimmed by 2 bases and 2 bases, leaving 7 bases between them. There are 13 amino acids in the CDR3, from cysteine to phenylalanine inclusive. Only the CDR3 DNA stays, 39 bases, in frame from base 1. Study-wide findings and limitations: The quantity of clinical and demographic metadata differed by source and by participant and was supplied without curation.

Regarding this clone: Its antigen is still unknown. Per-nucleotide qualities are absent, and no much larger clonotype sits a single base away.

The immunoSEQ Assay, a bias-controlled multiplex PCR, was used to amplify TCRbeta CDR3 regions from genomic DNA. The study's processing was this. The number of nucleated cells in each sample was estimated by amplification of reference gene primers within the assay. To quantify the absolute abundance of each unique TCRbeta CDR3 rearrangement, sequence reads were collapsed and filtered. Productive Simpson clonality was computed per sample as the square root of Simpson's diversity index over productive rearrangements. As stored in TCRdb, this immuneACCESS dataset retains in-frame rearrangements with V and J assigned. A fraction of the clones does not appear; measured against another copy, unresolved V genes explain less than half of the discrepancy, and the remainder lacks a known reason. That table furnishes V, J and clone size, whereas the DNA furnished D and trimming. In this sample the table shows more than 110,000 clones, 70% to 85% of which occur a single time. Approximately 6.6% of the sample belongs to the ten largest clones.

Each collaborating institution followed its own protocols to collect whole blood in K2EDTA tubes. For TCRbeta analysis, collaborators shipped samples in one of three forms: frozen whole blood, isolated PBMCs, or DNA extracted from either of those sample types. The receptor chain draws on TRBV18 and TRBJ2-7, and possibly TRBD2, on 5 matching bases. The TCR was taken from a human donor in a cohort sampled during active COVID-19. The sample consisted of peripheral blood. The CDR3 loop reads CASSPVRAYEQYF. In nucleotide form, the sequence is TGTGCCAGCTCACCAGTGCGGGCCTACGAGCAGTACTTC. This CDR3, with the reference TRBV18 and TRBJ2-7 proteins standing in past its ends, gives the full variable domain NAGVMQNPRHLVRRRGQEARLRCSPMKGHSHVYWYRQLPEEGLKFMVYLQKENIIDESGMPKERFSAEFPKEGPSILRIQQVVRGDSAAYFCASSPVRAYEQYFGPGTRLTVT.